This T cell receptor (beta chain) was sequenced in a study of shared clonotypes between healthy human individuals. Study-level information: Per-donor plates numbered three CD4 naive, three CD4 memory, two CD8 naive and one CD8 memory.

The naive CD8 subset, CD45RO-negative cells positively selected for CCR7, excluded terminally differentiated effector memory CD45RA+ cells. With 0 bases removed from V and 6 bases from J, the gap between germline ends came to 13 bases. The CDR3 runs to 15 residues. Germline V gives CDR1 SGHTS, CDR2 YDEGEE. TCRdb's table, derived via immunoSEQ multiplex PCR, lists solely in-frame clones and lacks some. Here the sample spans 2 million or so clones, approximately 94% being singletons. This rearrangement joins TRBV5-8 to TRBJ2-4, with D perhaps given as TRBD1 or TRBD2 (5 bases each). The TCR was taken from a man aged 18 to 30 in good health. Sequenced material: naive CD8+ T cells sorted from blood. Here the CDR3 DNA reads TGTGCCAGCAGCTTGGATGGGGGTACGGGAAACATTCAGTACTTC. This gives the protein CASSLDGGTGNIQYF. The whole variable domain, filled in from reference TRBV5-8 and TRBJ2-4, reads EAGVTQSPTHLIKTRGQQATLRCSPISGHTSVYWYQQALGLGLQFLLWYDEGEERNRGNFPPRFSGRQFPNYSSELNVNALELEDSALYLCASSLDGGTGNIQYFGAGTRLSVL.